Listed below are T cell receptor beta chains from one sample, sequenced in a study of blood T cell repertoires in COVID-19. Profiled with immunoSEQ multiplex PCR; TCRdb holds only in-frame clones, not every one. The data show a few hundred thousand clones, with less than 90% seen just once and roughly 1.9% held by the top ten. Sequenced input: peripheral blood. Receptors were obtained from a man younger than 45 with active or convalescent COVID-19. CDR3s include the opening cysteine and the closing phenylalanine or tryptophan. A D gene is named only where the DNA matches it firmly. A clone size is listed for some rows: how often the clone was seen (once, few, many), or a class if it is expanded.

TGTGCCAGCAGCCAAACTACAGGGCAGGGTCAGCCCCAGCATTTT	CASSQTTGQGQPQHF	.	TRBV7-8	.	TRBJ1-5
TGTGCTAGTGGTTCCGGGACAGATGATCAGCCCCAGCATTTT	CASGSGTDDQPQHF	TRBD1	TRBV12-5	.	TRBJ1-5
TGCGCCAGCAGTTTGACAGGGGGCACTGAAGCTTTCTTT	CASSLTGGTEAFF	TRBD1	TRBV10-1	.	TRBJ1-1
TGTGCCAGCAGCCAAGACACCTACTCTGGAAACACCATATATTTT	CASSQDTYSGNTIYF	.	TRBV14	.	TRBJ1-3
TGCGCCAGCAGCCTGGACAGGGGTATGAACACCGGGGAGCTGTTTTTT	CASSLDRGMNTGELFF	TRBD1	TRBV4-3	.	TRBJ2-2
TGTGCCAGCAGTGAAGGGAGGCATACTGCTGGCTACACCTTC	CASSEGRHTAGYTF	.	TRBV25-1	.	TRBJ1-2
TGTGCCAGCAGCTTAGTTATTGTGGGACAGGGGATTGGGAATGAAAAACTGTTTTTT	CASSLVIVGQGIGNEKLFF	TRBD1	TRBV7-2	.	TRBJ1-4
TGCGCCAGCAGCCACCCCGGGACTAGATACAATGAGCAGTTCTTC	CASSHPGTRYNEQFF	TRBD2	TRBV4-1	.	TRBJ2-1
TGTGCCAGCAGCCAACAGACTAGCGGGGGGAATGCTGCAGATACGCAGTATTTT	CASSQQTSGGNAADTQYF	TRBD2	TRBV3-1/TRBV3-2	.	TRBJ2-3
TGCAGCACAGGCAGAGTTTCGGACTATGGCTACACCTTC	CSTGRVSDYGYTF	.	TRBV29-1	.	TRBJ1-2
TGCAGTGCTAGTTCCCTGGGGGCCTCGTACGAGCAGTACTTC	CSASSLGASYEQYF	.	TRBV20-1	.	TRBJ2-7
TGTGCCAGCAGTTACGCTTCGTCGGGGGTAAGCGGCGAGCAGTACTTC	CASSYASSGVSGEQYF	.	TRBV6-5	.	TRBJ2-7
TGTGCCAGCAGCTTATCGTGGAGCAGGGACTCCTACGAGCAGTACTTC	CASSLSWSRDSYEQYF	.	TRBV7-8	.	TRBJ2-7
TGTGCCAGTAGCGGGACAGCAGCAACTAATGAAAAACTGTTTTTT	CASSGTAATNEKLFF	TRBD1	TRBV19	.	TRBJ1-4
TGTGCCAGCAGTTACTCAGGGACAGGGGGCGGTCAGCCCCAGCATTTT	CASSYSGTGGGQPQHF	TRBD1	TRBV6-5	.	TRBJ1-5
TGTGCCACCAGCAGAGACCGAACGGGGGGTCTTTACGCAGATACGCAGTATTTT	CATSRDRTGGLYADTQYF	TRBD2	TRBV15	.	TRBJ2-3
TGTGCCAGCAGTTTACGTGGGAGCTACAATGAGCAGTTCTTC	CASSLRGSYNEQFF	.	TRBV27	.	TRBJ2-1
TGTGCCAGCTCCATCGACAGGGGAGTAGATACGCAGTATTTT	CASSIDRGVDTQYF	TRBD1	TRBV18	.	TRBJ2-3
TGTGCCAGCAGCCCGGGACAGAGCTATGGCTACACCTTC	CASSPGQSYGYTF	TRBD1	TRBV7-9	.	TRBJ1-2
TGTGCCAGCTTACAGGGATCTTTGGCTAGCGGGGCAGATACGCAGTATTTT	CASLQGSLASGADTQYF	TRBD2	TRBV18	.	TRBJ2-3
TGTGCCAGCAGCTTTCGGGGGGGGCGCACAGATACGCAGTATTTT	CASSFRGGRTDTQYF	TRBD2	TRBV7-6	.	TRBJ2-3
TGTGCCAGCAGCCCGACAGGGACCAACTACGAGCAGTACTTC	CASSPTGTNYEQYF	TRBD1	TRBV5-4	.	TRBJ2-7
TGTGCCAGCAGTGAATCTAGCGGGGGGAACAATGAGCAGTTCTTC	CASSESSGGNNEQFF	TRBD2	TRBV6-4	.	TRBJ2-1
TGTGCCAGCAGTTTACAGGGCTACTATGGCTACACCTTC	CASSLQGYYGYTF	.	TRBV12-3/TRBV12-4	few	TRBJ1-2
TGTGCCAGCAGCGACCTAGCGGGGGGGCACAATGAGCAGTTCTTC	CASSDLAGGHNEQFF	TRBD2	TRBV27	few	TRBJ2-1
TGTGCCAGCAGCAAGGCCGGATCGGGACAGCTGGGGGGCTACACCTTC	CASSKAGSGQLGGYTF	TRBD1	TRBV9	.	TRBJ1-2
TGTGCCAGCAGCTTAGTGCCCACCGGGATTACCGGGACAGTATCCCACGAGCAGTACTTC	CASSLVPTGITGTVSHEQYF	TRBD1	TRBV7-6	.	TRBJ2-7
TGTGCCAGCAGCCAAGTTAAAACTGAAGCTTTCTTT	CASSQVKTEAFF	.	TRBV3-1/TRBV3-2	.	TRBJ1-1
TGTGCCAGTAGCAAAAAAAACAGGTTCCAGCCCCAGCATTTT	CASSKKNRFQPQHF	.	TRBV19	.	TRBJ1-5
TGTGCCAGCAGCTCTCTTCACTATGGCTACACCTTC	CASSSLHYGYTF	.	TRBV6-5	.	TRBJ1-2
TGTGCCAGCAGCCAAGATTTATTCTACGAGCAGTACTTC	CASSQDLFYEQYF	.	TRBV4-2	.	TRBJ2-7
TGTGCCAGCAGTGAAGCGCGCCTCACAGATACGCAGTATTTT	CASSEARLTDTQYF	.	TRBV2	.	TRBJ2-3
TGTGCCACCAGCAGAGTCCCGGGACAGGGGACAGATACGCAGTATTTT	CATSRVPGQGTDTQYF	TRBD1	TRBV15	.	TRBJ2-3